This T cell receptor beta chain originates from a study of spatial heterogeneity in lung cancer. At least ten counts were recorded for this clonotype. TCRdb re-called the 5' RACE reads with MiXCR, one entry per CDR3 protein. The sample contains roughly 79,000 distinct CDR3 sequences, 8% of which appear only once. The V gene's germline CDR1 is MNHEY and CDR2 SVGAGI. The CDR3 is made up of 19 amino acids. Between the trimmed V and J ends, which lost 6 bases and 4 bases, there was a span of 25 bases. Time point meaning: sample taken at primary tumor resection. The input for sequencing was PBMCs, taken at surgery. V gene TRBV6-5 combines with J gene TRBJ2-6; D is possibly TRBD1 (6 bases). This TCR was sampled from a male donor with early-stage non-small cell lung cancer. CDR3 region: CASSQTSTQGVKGANVLTF. The DNA of the CDR3 is TGTGCCAGCAGCCAAACCAGTACACAGGGAGTGAAAGGGGCCAACGTCCTGACTTTC.